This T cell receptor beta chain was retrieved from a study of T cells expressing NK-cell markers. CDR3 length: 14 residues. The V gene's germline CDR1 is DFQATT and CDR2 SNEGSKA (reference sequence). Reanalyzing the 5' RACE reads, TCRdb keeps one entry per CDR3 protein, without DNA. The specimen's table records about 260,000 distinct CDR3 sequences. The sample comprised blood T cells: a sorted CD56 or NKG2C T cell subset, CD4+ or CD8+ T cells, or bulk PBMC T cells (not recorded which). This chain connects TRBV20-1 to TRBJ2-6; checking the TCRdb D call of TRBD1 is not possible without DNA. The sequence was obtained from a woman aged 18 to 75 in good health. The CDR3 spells CSARGDSGANVLTF.